This T cell receptor beta chain was captured by sequencing in a study of T-cell memory formation after mild COVID-19. Findings and limits, study-wide: Contracting CD4+ clones lay largely in CM and EM, with CD8+ ones residing in EMRA.

TCRdb independently ran MiXCR on the 5' RACE reads; one entry per CDR3 protein. The sample records 250,000 to 300,000 distinct CDR3 sequences, about 16% being singletons. Per germline, CDR1 LGHNA and CDR2 YSLEER. This CDR3 has 12 residues. Trimming stripped 3 bases from V and 13 bases from J, with 13 bases between. About this clonotype itself: The antigen is not known.

The specimen was PBMCs or a T cell subset sorted from them (not recorded which). The V call is TRBV4-3, the J call TRBJ2-4, with D maybe TRBD2 (5 bases). This TCR derives from a man younger than 30 who had mild COVID-19 (a few samples of this study predate the infection). Cell type and time point are not known. CDR3 amino acids: CASSQADGKQYF. The DNA of the CDR3 is TGCGCCAGCAGCCAGGCGGACGGGAAGCAGTACTTC.